The rows below give T cell receptor beta chains drawn from one sample of a study of blood T cell repertoires in COVID-19. TCRdb keeps only in-frame clones here, not all; method: immunoSEQ multiplex PCR. The sample lists fewer than 400,000 clones, approximately 83% occurring once. The specimen was PBMCs or T cells enriched from blood (not recorded which). The receptors were gathered from a man under 40 who had recovered from COVID-19. CDR3s include the opening cysteine and the closing phenylalanine or tryptophan. Clone size is not always given. Where it is, it says once, few, many or a class for expanded clones.

v_call clone_size cdr3_aa
TRBV25-1 once CASSESGSYGYTF
TRBV2 once CASSAGYGAEAFF
TRBV25-1 NA CASSLGSYEQYF
TRBV9 NA CASGASGGRTDTQYF
TRBV11-2 NA CASSPTNEKLFF
TRBV19 NA CASSIGHIYGYTF
TRBV4-1 NA CASSPIVAETQYF
TRBV5-6 few CASSQGFGNTIYF
TRBV19 NA CATSPDRGGNGYTF
TRBV6-5 NA CASSYRRGEDTQYF
TRBV5-6 NA CASRPGTGGREQYF
TRBV2 NA CASSARVPTDTQYF
TRBV7-3 NA CASSLPPGYYGYTF
TRBV5-1 NA CASRPAGGPGNTQYF
TRBV25-1 NA CASSGVRDRGNSPLHF
TRBV5-1 NA CASSSQGTGEAFF
TRBV27 NA CASSPLHHRDRGYGYTF
TRBV25-1 once CASSGNRGGHQPQHF
TRBV12-3/TRBV12-4 NA CASRPGTYGYTF
TRBV7-2 NA CASSLTTRTGEQYF
TRBV19 NA CASSITGGNQPQHF
TRBV7-2 NA CASSLTRAFF
TRBV12-3/TRBV12-4 NA CASSPLVSQPQHF
TRBV5-1 NA CASSLGLAGVFTDTQYF
TRBV7-3 NA CASSFRGDTGELFF
TRBV6-2/TRBV6-3 once CASSYFESYEQYF
TRBV7-3 once CASSQRGDTEAFF
TRBV19 NA CASRGTGHSYNSPLHF
TRBV9 NA CASSVDGQPDQPQHF
TRBV6-5 NA CASSHRGQINEKLFF
TRBV19 NA CASSRNGGGGQPQHF
TRBV9 NA CASSVAGETYNEQFF
TRBV5-1 NA CASSLRGNTEAFF
TRBV7-9 NA CASSSPGSNEKLFF
TRBV29-1 NA CSVEDRAGVAEAFF
TRBV7-8 NA CASRLAGGGQETQYF
TRBV9 NA CASSVTGLAGQETQYF
TRBV6-4 NA CASSDSGLPGDGYTF
TRBV20-1 NA CSASTGTSGYNEQFF
TRBV7-6 NA CASSLDRGPYEQYF
TRBV6-5 NA CASGAGLAANEQFF
TRBV9 NA CASSARDSWGYTF
TRBV4-1 few CASSHGAQGTLGYEQYF
TRBV7-8 NA CASSSYRAGGRETQYF
TRBV27 NA CASILRGSGYNEQFF
TRBV4-2 NA CASSQDPFGELFF
TRBV6-1 NA CASSEGGRANNEQFF
TRBV11-3 NA CASRQGTTGELFF
TRBV11-2 NA CASSPGQGYEQYF
TRBV2 NA CASSADRATANYGYTF
TRBV5-1 NA CASSLGQGNYGYTF
TRBV19 NA CASSTSGGYETQYF
TRBV6-6 once CASSYFPAGVTQYF